The 24 T cell receptor beta chains reported below all come from one sample, sequenced in a study of shared clonotypes between healthy human individuals. Profiled with immunoSEQ multiplex PCR; TCRdb holds only in-frame clones, not every one. Of fewer than 2.5 million clones listed, over 85% are singletons. Sample: naive CD4+ T cells from PBMCs. Subset described: CD45RA+ positively selected. These receptors originate from a man younger than 35 in good health. Some clones in this sample may be carry-over from other donors' samples.

The chain links TRBV19 to TRBJ2-2; D is ambiguous. CDR3 size: 16 residues. The V gene lost 1 base and the J gene lost 2 bases, with 11 bases spanning the gap. Germline lookup yields CDR1 LNHDA and CDR2 SQIVND (reference sequence). The CDR3 sequence: CASSIAGLLNTGELFF. CDR3 DNA sequence: TGTGCCAGTAGTATAGCGGGCCTTCTTAACACCGGGGAGCTGTTTTTT.

The CDR3 reads CASSPYLGKTQYF. The CDR3 bases are TGTGCCAGCAGCCCATACCTAGGGAAGACCCAGTACTTC. This chain joins TRBV25-1 and TRBJ2-5, with D unclear. This CDR3 has 13 amino acids. In germline, CDR1 is MGHDK, CDR2 SYGVNS. Deletions cut 6 bases from V and 6 bases from J, with 14 bases between.

The chain joins TRBV28 to TRBJ2-7; the match to TRBD1 covers 8 bases. Germline lookup yields CDR1 MDHEN and CDR2 SYDVKM. V lost 6 bases to trimming and J lost 2 bases; unmatched junction nucleotides: 24. The CDR3 extends over 20 amino acids. CDR3 DNA sequence: TGTGCCAGCAGCAGGACAGGGTGGTTGGTAGCGAGACCCTTTACCTACGAGCAGTACTTC. Amino acids: CASSRTGWLVARPFTYEQYF. The full variable domain, completed using reference TRBV28 and TRBJ2-7, is DVKVTQSSRYLVKRTGEKVFLECVQDMDHENMFWYRQDPGLGLRLIYFSYDVKMKEKGDIPEGYSVSREKKERFSLILESASTNQTSMYLCASSRTGWLVARPFTYEQYFGPGTRLTVT.

The chain carries TRBV5-4 and TRBJ1-1; weak D call: TRBD1 (6 bases). The V and J ends lost 4 bases and 6 bases respectively, with 19 bases between them. The germline gives CDR1 SGHNT, CDR2 YYREEE (reference sequence). The CDR3 runs 15 residues. This CDR3 reads CASSPGRGERAEAFF. CDR3 nucleotide sequence: TGTGCCAGCAGCCCCGGGAGGGGGGAGAGGGCTGAAGCTTTCTTT.

This chain links TRBV7-9 with TRBJ2-3, with a possible D match to TRBD1 (6 bases). Deletions cut 3 bases from V and 8 bases from J, with 9 bases between. This CDR3 region has 12 residues. Germline CDR1 is SEHNR and CDR2 is FQNEAQ (reference sequence). The CDR3 DNA reads as TGTGCCAGCAGCTTTGTGGGGGCTACGCAGTATTTT. Translation gives CASSFVGATQYF.

The rearrangement uses TRBV5-1 and TRBJ2-1; TRBD1 or TRBD2 may be the D gene (5 bases each). Trimming cost V 0 bases and J 2 bases, with 12 bases left between them. The V gene's germline CDR1 is SGHRS and CDR2 YFSETQ. The CDR3 has 16 residues. This chain's CDR3 is CASSLAVGAAYNEQFF. The DNA for the CDR3 is TGCGCCAGCAGCTTGGCCGTCGGGGCCGCCTACAATGAGCAGTTCTTC.

The chain has TRBV7-6 and TRBJ2-1; 8 bases fit TRBD2. The CDR3 runs to 19 residues. In germline, CDR1 is SGHVS, CDR2 FNYEAQ. Unmatched junction bases numbered 16, after V lost 0 bases and J lost 6 bases. The CDR3 DNA reads as TGTGCCAGCAGCTTAGCAACCCTAGGAAGGGGGACTAGTGGCAATGAGCAGTTCTTC. Its protein product is CASSLATLGRGTSGNEQFF.

The sample holds a few counts of this clone. The chain links TRBV5-4 to TRBJ1-2, with D perhaps matching TRBD1 (5 bases). CDR1 is SGHNT and CDR2 is YYREEE in the germline V gene (reference sequence). V gave up 5 bases and J gave up 4 bases, with 12 bases separating them. The CDR3 totals 13 residues. The CDR3 region has the DNA TGTGCCAGCAGTCGGGGGACGGCCTATGGCTACACCTTC. Its protein is CASSRGTAYGYTF.

The CDR3 here is CASSFDSQSYNEQFF. Here the CDR3 DNA reads TGTGCCAGCAGCTTTGATAGCCAGTCGTACAATGAGCAGTTCTTC. J is TRBJ2-1 and V is TRBV11-1, with D uncertain. Between the trimmed V and J ends, which lost 3 bases and 4 bases, there was a span of 13 bases. CDR3 length: 15 residues. Germline V gene lookup returns CDR1 SGHAT and CDR2 FQDESV (reference sequence).

The rearrangement joins TRBV29-1 to TRBJ2-5; 7 nucleotides match TRBD2. Germline V lookup: CDR1 SQVTM, CDR2 ANQGSEA. V shed 7 bases, J shed 1 base, and the junction held 6 bases outside the gene matches. The CDR3 length is 13 residues. CDR3 in amino acids: CSAPGGGQETQYF. The CDR3 DNA reads TGCAGCGCCCCCGGCGGGGGCCAAGAGACCCAGTACTTC.

V usage is TRBV2 and J usage is TRBJ1-5; TRBD1 agrees at 10 bases. Per germline, CDR1 SNHLY and CDR2 FYNNEI. The CDR3 sequence is 14 residues long. The V and J ends lost 7 bases and 3 bases, in that order; junction bases with no gene match: 3. The CDR3 DNA reads TGTGCCAGCATGGACAGGGGGTACAATCAGCCCCAGCATTTT. This translates into CASMDRGYNQPQHF.

With respect to this clone: The sample has other DNA sequences that encode this CDR3 too. The rearrangement joins TRBV28 to TRBJ1-2; D ambiguous. This CDR3 is built from 12 residues. In germline, CDR1 is MDHEN, CDR2 SYDVKM. The V end was cut by 1 base, the J end by 8 bases, with 8 bases between. This CDR3 is CASSLLGNGYTF. CDR3 coding DNA: TGTGCCAGCAGTTTATTAGGAAACGGCTACACCTTC.

As to this clone: The sample carries other DNA sequences with the same CDR3. V and J are TRBV20-1 and TRBJ2-7; D remains ambiguous. Deletions cut 5 bases from V and 4 bases from J, with 9 bases between. Germline CDR1 reads DFQATT; CDR2 reads SNEGSKA (reference sequence). There are 11 residues in the CDR3. CDR3 sequence: CSAPGPYEQYF. For the CDR3, the DNA is TGCAGTGCTCCCGGACCGTACGAGCAGTACTTC.

This chain uses TRBV5-1 with TRBJ1-5, with 8 bases lining up with TRBD1. The CDR3 spans 15 residues. Germline values: CDR1 SGHRS, CDR2 YFSETQ. V was clipped by 0 bases and J by 5 bases; unmatched bases: 4. The CDR3 is CASSLGQGSDQPQHF. The CDR3, as DNA: TGCGCCAGCAGCTTGGGACAGGGGTCGGATCAGCCCCAGCATTTT.

This chain uses TRBV2 with TRBJ2-7; unclear D gene. In germline, CDR1 is SNHLY, CDR2 FYNNEI. This CDR3 contains 12 residues. V was clipped by 3 bases and J by 4 bases, with 7 bases between them. The CDR3 loop reads CASSDVTYEQYF. The CDR3 bases are TGTGCCAGCAGTGACGTTACGTACGAGCAGTACTTC.

The chain carries TRBV7-9 and TRBJ2-1; 12 bases fit TRBD2. Germline loops: CDR1 SEHNR, CDR2 FQNEAQ (reference sequence). V lost 5 bases, J lost 6 bases, and 5 bases stayed unmatched. The CDR3 runs 15 residues. The DNA for the CDR3 is TGTGCCAGCAGCACCGGACTAGCGGGGATCAATGAGCAGTTCTTC. This sequence encodes CASSTGLAGINEQFF.

V is TRBV18 and J is TRBJ1-1; 10 nucleotides line up with TRBD1. The V gene end was trimmed by 3 bases and the J gene end by 2 bases; junction bases not matched to a gene: 6. From germline, CDR1 is KGHSH and CDR2 LQKENI. CDR3 length: 16 amino acids. The CDR3 nucleotides are TGTGCCAGCTCACCGCCGGGACAGGGGCCAAACACTGAAGCTTTCTTT. Encoded protein: CASSPPGQGPNTEAFF.

The chain is built from TRBV7-8 and TRBJ2-3, with TRBD2 matching 10 bases. CDR3 length equals 20 residues. Germline CDR1 reads SGHVS; CDR2 reads FQNEAQ. The junction had 17 bases not matched to a gene; V was cut back by 4 bases and J by 1 base. The CDR3 DNA reads as TGTGCCAGCAGCTCCCAGAGATTGGGATCTAGCGGGAGAGGCACAGATACGCAGTATTTT. Translating it yields CASSSQRLGSSGRGTDTQYF.

This chain connects TRBV5-1 to TRBJ1-1; D is unresolved. This CDR3 contains 13 residues. Per the germline V gene, CDR1 is SGHRS and CDR2 is YFSETQ. V gave up 5 bases and J gave up 1 base, with 9 bases separating them. CDR3 sequence reads: CASSFDPNTEAFF. For the CDR3, the DNA is TGCGCCAGCAGTTTCGACCCGAACACTGAAGCTTTCTTT.

The V and J genes are TRBV6-5 and TRBJ1-1, with no clear D. With 7 bases removed from V and 0 bases from J, the gap between germline ends came to 12 bases. Per germline, CDR1 MNHEY and CDR2 SVGAGI. The CDR3 length is 14 residues. The CDR3 bases are TGTGCCAGCACCGTGGGCAGATTGAACACTGAAGCTTTCTTT. Translating it yields CASTVGRLNTEAFF.

This sequence joins TRBV4-1 and TRBJ2-7, with 7 bases fitting TRBD2. CDR1 MGHRA and CDR2 YSYEKL come from the germline V gene. This CDR3 has 14 residues. Germline trimming cut 1 base from V and 6 bases from J; bases unmatched to any gene: 6. Here the CDR3 DNA reads TGCGCCAGCAGCCAAGGACTACTAGCGCGCGAGCAGTACTTC. It encodes CASSQGLLAREQYF.

The chain combines TRBV5-4 with TRBJ1-1; 8 bases are a match to TRBD1. The CDR3 loop spans 15 amino acids. The V gene's germline CDR1 is SGHNT and CDR2 YYREEE (reference sequence). The V gene end was trimmed by 5 bases and the J gene end by 4 bases; junction bases not matched to a gene: 10. CDR3 coding DNA: TGTGCCAGCAGGGGAAGTCAGGGGGCGCCCACTGAAGCTTTCTTT. Its protein is CASRGSQGAPTEAFF.

Only one count was recorded for this clone. This sequence joins TRBV2 and TRBJ1-3, with D unresolved. The V gene lost 2 bases and the J gene lost 1 base, with 12 bases spanning the gap. Per the germline V gene, CDR1 is SNHLY and CDR2 is FYNNEI. CDR3 length: 16 amino acids. The CDR3 region is CASSEYGIGSGNTIYF. CDR3 DNA sequence: TGTGCCAGCAGTGAATATGGGATCGGGTCTGGAAACACCATATATTTT. The complete variable domain, with remaining parts taken from reference TRBV2 and TRBJ1-3, reads EPEVTQTPSHQVTQMGQEVILRCVPISNHLYFYWYRQILGQKVEFLVSFYNNEISEKSEIFDDQFSVERPDGSNFTLKIRSTKLEDSAMYFCASSEYGIGSGNTIYFGEGSWLTVV.

The rearrangement links TRBV5-4 to TRBJ1-4; 8 bases agree with TRBD1. CDR3 length equals 14 residues. V dropped 4 bases and J dropped 7; count of bases not matched to a gene: 6. CDR1 is SGHNT, CDR2 YYREEE, per germline (reference sequence). In nucleotides, the CDR3 is TGTGCCAGCAGCCCCGCAGGGGGCGTTGAAAAACTGTTTTTT. Translating it yields CASSPAGGVEKLFF.